This entry lists 22 T cell receptor beta chains sequenced from one sample in a study of shared clonotypes between healthy human individuals. This table comes from immunoSEQ multiplex PCR, and its TCRdb copy is limited to in-frame clones, with some not included. The profile shows fewer than 550,000 clones, about three quarters of them singletons. The sequencing sample was made of PBMCs. These receptors originate from a woman between 40 and 50 years old in good health. Some clones in this sample may be carry-over from other donors' samples.

This clone was picked up a small number of times. The V and J genes are TRBV7-2 and TRBJ2-2; unclear D gene. The CDR3 consists of 16 residues. Trimming cost V 2 bases and J 3 bases, with 13 bases left between them. The V gene's germline CDR1 is SGHTA and CDR2 FQGNSA. This CDR3 is CASSLRVIFDTGELFF. CDR3 sequence (DNA): TGTGCCAGCAGCTTACGGGTTATCTTTGACACCGGGGAGCTGTTTTTT.

V is TRBV7-3 and J is TRBJ2-2, with D perhaps matching TRBD1 or TRBD2 (6 bases each). CDR1 and CDR2 (germline): SGHTA, FQGTGA. This CDR3 is built from 13 residues. The V end lost 2 bases, the J end lost 9 bases, and 10 bases lay between the germline ends. CDR3 residues: CASSLSRGRELFF. The CDR3 region has the DNA TGTGCCAGCAGCTTATCACGGGGGCGGGAGCTGTTTTTT.

The chain carries TRBV2 and TRBJ2-7, with D possibly being TRBD2 (6 bases). Germline V lookup: CDR1 SNHLY, CDR2 FYNNEI. With 7 bases removed from V and 6 bases from J, the gap between germline ends came to 16 bases. CDR3 size: 13 residues. DNA for the CDR3: TGTGCCAGCACGACTAGTGAGTTTTCCGAGCAGTACTTC. It encodes CASTTSEFSEQYF.

The chain uses TRBV28 and TRBJ2-1, with D possibly being TRBD1 (6 bases). This CDR3 spans 13 amino acids. The germline V and J ends were trimmed by 2 bases and 14 bases, with 16 bases remaining between them. Germline CDR1 and CDR2: MDHEN and SYDVKM. Here the CDR3 DNA reads TGTGCCAGCAGTTTACCGGACAGTCCCTGGGAGTTCTTC. Translating gives CASSLPDSPWEFF.

The chain's CDR3 is CASSTVVSRGYTF. DNA for the CDR3: TGTGCCAGTAGTACGGTCGTCTCGAGAGGCTACACCTTC. V is TRBV19 and J is TRBJ1-2; D uncertain. V was clipped by 4 bases and J by 8 bases, with 14 bases between them. The CDR3 spans 13 residues. From germline, CDR1 is LNHDA and CDR2 SQIVND (reference sequence).

The chain is built from TRBV5-1 and TRBJ2-1; TRBD1 or TRBD2 may be the D gene (5 bases each). Germline V gene sequence: CDR1 SGHRS, CDR2 YFSETQ. The V gene lost 3 bases and the J gene lost 7 bases, with 11 bases spanning the gap. This CDR3 is 13 amino acids long. For the CDR3, the DNA is TGCGCCAGCAGCTGGGACCCGGGGAATGAGCAGTTCTTC. It codes for CASSWDPGNEQFF.

The rearrangement links TRBV18 to TRBJ1-4; 7 nucleotides line up with TRBD1. The CDR3 has 16 amino acids. Germline loops: CDR1 KGHSH, CDR2 LQKENI. V trimming: 0 bases; J trimming: 7 bases; junction bases outside the gene matches: 8. CDR3 in amino acids: CASSPPSWTGREKLFF. The CDR3 DNA sequence: TGTGCCAGCTCACCACCTAGTTGGACAGGTCGTGAAAAACTGTTTTTT.

The chain couples TRBV5-1 to TRBJ1-2; D might be TRBD1 (5 bases). CDR3 length: 14 amino acids. The ends were cut back, 5 bases at V and 8 bases at J, with 19 bases in the middle. The germline gives CDR1 SGHRS, CDR2 YFSETQ. The CDR3 DNA sequence: TGCGCCAGCAGTACAACCCAGGGTTTGGGAGGCTACACCTTC. This translates into CASSTTQGLGGYTF.

This chain connects TRBV28 to TRBJ2-1, with 7 bases that match TRBD2. This CDR3 has 15 amino acids. The V segment lost 10 bases and the J segment 1 base; nucleotides outside the gene matches: 10. The germline V gene has CDR1 MDHEN and CDR2 SYDVKM. The CDR3 bases are TGTGCCAACACATTAGCGGGTGAGTCCTACAATGAGCAGTTCTTC. Translating gives CANTLAGESYNEQFF.

V gene TRBV29-1 combines with J gene TRBJ2-7; a possible D gene is TRBD1 (5 bases). Germline loops: CDR1 SQVTM, CDR2 ANQGSEA. The CDR3 is 12 amino acids. Trimming pared 6 bases from V and 4 bases from J, leaving 13 bases between. CDR3 residues: CSVVKGPYEQYF. Written as DNA, the CDR3 is TGCAGCGTGGTAAAGGGGCCATACGAGCAGTACTTC.

The genes are TRBV10-1 and TRBJ2-2; D unclear. Germline CDR1 and CDR2: WNHNN and SYGVQD (reference sequence). The V and J ends lost 0 bases and 4 bases respectively, with 6 bases between them. CDR3 size: 14 residues. CDR3 loop: CASSESGGTGELFF. CDR3 DNA sequence: TGCGCCAGCAGTGAGTCGGGCGGCACCGGGGAGCTGTTTTTT.

The V call is TRBV6-6, the J call TRBJ2-3; tentative D call: TRBD1 (5 bases). V was shortened by 5 bases and J by 0 bases, with 9 bases between the two germline ends. This CDR3 is 14 amino acids long. The V gene's germline CDR1 is MNHNY and CDR2 SVGAGI (reference sequence). The chain's CDR3 is CASSLGASTDTQYF. The CDR3 nucleotides read TGTGCCAGCAGTCTAGGGGCTAGCACAGATACGCAGTATTTT.

This rearrangement joins TRBV5-1 to TRBJ1-4; D is undetermined. The CDR3 runs 15 residues. CDR1 is SGHRS and CDR2 is YFSETQ in the germline V gene. Trimming left V 0 bases short and J 3 bases short, with 9 bases between. The CDR3 is CASSLAGVPNEKLFF. The CDR3 DNA follows: TGCGCCAGCAGCTTGGCCGGGGTACCTAATGAAAAACTGTTTTTT.

The J gene is TRBJ2-3, the V gene TRBV11-2; D not certain. The V end was cut by 4 bases, the J end by 3 bases, with 5 bases between. Germline V gives CDR1 SGHAT, CDR2 FQNNGV. The CDR3 length is 12 residues. The chain's CDR3 is CASSWGTDTQYF. The CDR3 DNA reads TGTGCCAGCAGCTGGGGAACAGATACGCAGTATTTT.

This sequence joins TRBV7-3 and TRBJ2-6, with 7 positions matching TRBD2. The CDR3 is made up of 18 amino acids. Losses at the gene ends were 6 bases for V and 2 bases for J; bases not matched to a gene: 13. Germline CDR1 reads SGHTA; CDR2 reads FQGTGA. The CDR3 bases are TGTGCCAGCAGTTACGGGCCTAGCGGTAATCCTGGGGCCAACGTCCTGACTTTC. Translation gives CASSYGPSGNPGANVLTF.

V and J are TRBV19 and TRBJ1-3; unclear D gene. Germline V gene data show CDR1 as LNHDA and CDR2 as SQIVND (reference sequence). There are 10 residues in the CDR3. V lost 10 bases to trimming and J lost 4 bases, with 5 bases between them. CDR3 nucleotide sequence: TGTGCCACTACGGGAAACACCATATATTTT. Its protein is CATTGNTIYF.

This chain uses TRBV27 with TRBJ2-1; D is ambiguous. This CDR3 comprises 14 residues. Trimming took off 6 bases at V and 6 bases at J, with 15 bases between the two ends. Looked up from germline, CDR1 is MNHEY and CDR2 is SMNVEV (reference sequence). The CDR3 region is CASRLPGPLNEQFF. The CDR3 DNA reads as TGTGCCAGCAGGCTCCCTGGACCGCTCAATGAGCAGTTCTTC.

This clone was seen once. The chain has TRBV27 and TRBJ2-6; the D is unclear. V shed 4 bases and J shed 0 bases, with 4 bases lying between them. The germline V gene has CDR1 MNHEY and CDR2 SMNVEV (reference sequence). CDR3 length: 14 residues. CDR3 region: CASSYNSGANVLTF. For the CDR3, the DNA is TGTGCCAGCAGTTACAACTCTGGGGCCAACGTCCTGACTTTC.

This clone was observed at least ten times. The chain recombines TRBV6-4 with TRBJ2-1; 7 bases agree with TRBD2. Per the germline V gene, CDR1 is MRHNA and CDR2 is SNTAGT. The V and J ends lost 3 bases and 3 bases, in that order; junction bases with no gene match: 5. CDR3 length equals 15 residues. DNA for the CDR3: TGTGCCAGCAGTGAAGGGACTACCGACTACAATGAGCAGTTCTTC. Amino acids: CASSEGTTDYNEQFF.

J is TRBJ1-1 and V is TRBV5-1; TRBD1 matches 11 bases. Looked up from germline, CDR1 is SGHRS and CDR2 is YFSETQ. V dropped 2 bases and J dropped 11; count of bases not matched to a gene: 11. The CDR3 covers 15 residues. In DNA form, the CDR3 reads TGCGCCAGCAGCTTCCATGGACAGGGGGCGCTGGCGGCTTTCTTT. It yields the protein CASSFHGQGALAAFF.

J is TRBJ2-7 and V is TRBV27; 9 nucleotides match TRBD1. The V gene's germline CDR1 is MNHEY and CDR2 SMNVEV (reference sequence). This CDR3 contains 14 residues. V was pared by 5 bases and J by 2 bases, with 4 bases of the junction left unmatched. The DNA of the CDR3 is TGTGCCAGCAGTGCGGGACAGGGCACCTACGAGCAGTACTTC. The encoded protein is CASSAGQGTYEQYF.

This clone was detected a few times. The rearrangement uses TRBV10-3 and TRBJ2-7; 7 nucleotides match TRBD2. J gave up 2 bases and V 4 bases, and 5 bases lay outside the gene matches. CDR3 length equals 14 residues. CDR1 ENHRY and CDR2 SYGVKD come from the germline V gene. The CDR3 sequence: CAISAASGTYEQYF. CDR3 bases: TGTGCCATCAGTGCGGCTAGCGGTACCTACGAGCAGTACTTC.